This T cell receptor beta chain is drawn from a study of cytomegalovirus exposure and HLA in healthy donors. Study-level findings and limits: Within the 130 or so validation repertoires, first-cohort TCR clusters tended to co-occur, according to a later analysis. The classifier was said to identify cytomegalovirus status with high specificity and sensitivity. The study listed some 160 cytomegalovirus-associated TCR beta chains.

Donors were drawn from the approximately 120-subject validation cohort, separate from the roughly 670-subject first cohort. TCRdb's table, derived via immunoSEQ multiplex PCR, lists solely in-frame clones and lacks some. The table includes under 150,000 clones, roughly 86% detected once. Points on this clone: Its antigen remains unidentified.

Trimming shortened V by 7 bases and J by 4 bases, and 5 bases separated the two germline ends. Looked up from germline, CDR1 is MNHNS and CDR2 is SASEGT. The CDR3 runs 10 residues. The TCR originated in a man between 18 and 35 years old in good health and CMV-seropositive. The chain employs TRBV6-1 and TRBJ2-7; D gene uncertain. Sequencing was performed on PBMCs. The DNA for the CDR3 is TGTGCCAGCACGGGTTACGAGCAGTACTTC. Residues: CASTGYEQYF.